A selection of T cell receptor beta chains follows, all from one sample in a study of cytomegalovirus exposure and HLA in healthy donors. Data came from immunoSEQ multiplex PCR; TCRdb stores just in-frame clones and leaves some out. The table shows fewer than 250,000 clones, with roughly 80% occurring only once. Input material: PBMCs. The receptors come from a male donor in good health and CMV-seronegative. The CDR3 runs from the conserved cysteine through the conserved F or W. D genes are given only for firm matches. Clone size is stated in some rows and not others, as once, few, many or a class when expanded.

>TRBJ1-4|TRBV6-1|.|.
CASSEKVVEFNEKLFF
TGTGCCAGCAGTGAAAAAGTTGTAGAGTTTAATGAAAAACTGTTTTTT
>TRBJ1-5|TRBV19|.|.
CASSVLNQPQHF
TGTGCCAGTAGTGTTCTCAATCAGCCCCAGCATTTT
>TRBJ2-2|TRBV10-3|.|.
CAIEAGQDTGELFF
TGTGCCATCGAGGCAGGGCAGGACACCGGGGAGCTGTTTTTT
>TRBJ1-4|TRBV18|.|few
CASSPLSTNEKLFF
TGTGCCAGCTCACCACTCAGTACTAATGAAAAACTGTTTTTT
>TRBJ2-3|TRBV7-9|.|.
CASSPQGPQSTDTQYF
TGTGCCAGCAGCCCCCAGGGGCCGCAGAGCACAGATACGCAGTATTTT
>TRBJ2-5|TRBV19|.|.
CASSINRQETQYF
TGTGCCAGTAGTATCAATCGGCAAGAGACCCAGTACTTC
>TRBJ2-3|TRBV6-1|TRBD1|.
CASNGQVTDTQYF
TGTGCCAGCAATGGACAGGTTACAGATACGCAGTATTTT
>TRBJ1-1|TRBV25-1|.|.
CASSVPSAGDTEAFF
TGTGCCAGCAGTGTCCCCTCGGCGGGGGACACTGAAGCTTTCTTT
>TRBJ2-7|TRBV30|.|once
CAWSPLVGEQYF
TGTGCCTGGAGTCCCCTGGTGGGCGAGCAGTACTTC
>TRBJ2-7|TRBV6-1|TRBD1|.
CAGLGTDYEQYF
TGTGCCGGCCTCGGGACAGACTACGAGCAGTACTTC
>TRBJ1-1|TRBV23-1|.|.
CASSQTHPGFTEAFF
TGCGCCAGCAGTCAGACTCATCCAGGGTTCACTGAAGCTTTCTTT
>TRBJ2-3|TRBV7-3|.|.
CASSLTGGLRNTDTQYF
TGTGCCAGCAGCTTAACGGGGGGACTCCGAAACACAGATACGCAGTATTTT
>TRBJ2-5|TRBV6-1|.|.
CASSLGGEQYF
TGTGCCAGCAGTCTAGGGGGGGAGCAGTACTTC
>TRBJ2-2|TRBV6-5|.|.
CASSGYTGELFF
TGTGCCAGCTCGGGGTACACCGGGGAGCTGTTTTTT
>TRBJ1-5|TRBV2|TRBD1|medium-sized
CASRRQGINQPQHF
TGTGCCAGCAGGAGACAGGGGATCAATCAGCCCCAGCATTTT
>TRBJ2-5|TRBV7-8|.|.
CASSFSTWDWLSQETQYF
TGTGCCAGCAGCTTTAGCACCTGGGACTGGCTCAGCCAAGAGACCCAGTACTTC
>TRBJ1-1|TRBV18|.|.
CASSPSDRYQAFF
TGTGCCAGCTCACCCTCCGACAGGTATCAGGCTTTCTTT
>TRBJ2-1|TRBV19|TRBD2|.
CASSMGLAYNEQFF
TGTGCCAGTAGTATGGGACTAGCGTACAATGAGCAGTTCTTC
>TRBJ2-2|TRBV5-1|.|.
CASSFGAGLNTGELFF
TGCGCCAGCAGCTTTGGCGCAGGGCTAAACACCGGGGAGCTGTTTTTT
>TRBJ2-7|TRBV7-6|TRBD2|.
CASSPIGGSGNLNEQYF
TGTGCCAGCAGCCCCATTGGCGGGAGCGGGAATTTGAACGAGCAGTACTTC
>TRBJ2-1|TRBV30|.|few
CAWSGISGKPYNEQFF
TGTGCCTGGAGTGGAATTAGCGGTAAACCATACAATGAGCAGTTCTTC
>TRBJ2-2|TRBV2|TRBD1|.
CASTLGQAGELFF
TGTGCCAGCACCCTAGGACAGGCCGGGGAGCTGTTTTTT
>TRBJ2-7|TRBV5-1|.|once
CASSSVAPGRFSYEQYF
TGCGCCAGCAGCTCCGTCGCTCCCGGGAGATTCTCCTACGAGCAGTACTTC
>TRBJ1-1|TRBV9|.|.
CASSVAERVDTEAFF
TGTGCCAGCAGCGTAGCCGAGAGGGTGGACACTGAAGCTTTCTTT
>TRBJ2-5|TRBV27|TRBD2|.
CASRPLAGVVETQYF
TGTGCCAGCAGGCCCCTAGCGGGAGTTGTGGAGACCCAGTACTTC
>TRBJ2-7|TRBV28|TRBD1|.
CASSPSPTGDSYEQYF
TGTGCCAGCAGTCCCAGCCCCACAGGGGACTCCTACGAGCAGTACTTC
>TRBJ2-3|TRBV15|.|.
CATSRSTGSTDTQYF
TGTGCCACCAGCAGATCCACAGGGTCCACAGATACGCAGTATTTT
>TRBJ2-7|TRBV13|.|few
CASSWRGTSPYEQYF
TGTGCCAGCAGCTGGCGAGGGACAAGTCCCTACGAGCAGTACTTC
>TRBJ2-7|TRBV19|TRBD1|.
CASSIGTGPWIYEQYF
TGTGCCAGTAGTATTGGGACAGGGCCCTGGATCTACGAGCAGTACTTC
>TRBJ1-5|TRBV19|TRBD1|once
CASSHRGAILSNQPQHF
TGTGCCAGTAGCCACAGGGGGGCCATCCTTAGCAATCAGCCCCAGCATTTT
>TRBJ2-7|TRBV4-1|TRBD2|few
CASSHPTSGYYEQYF
TGCGCCAGCAGCCACCCGACTAGCGGGTACTACGAGCAGTACTTC
>TRBJ2-7|TRBV30|.|.
CAWSVMAGFSYEQYF
TGTGCCTGGAGTGTAATGGCGGGTTTTTCCTACGAGCAGTACTTC
>TRBJ1-6|TRBV5-4|.|.
CASSLGGLRYNSPLHF
TGTGCCAGCAGCTTGGGGGGACTCCGCTATAATTCACCCCTCCACTTT
>TRBJ2-7|TRBV10-1|TRBD2|.
CATARERTYEQYF
TGCGCCACGGCGCGGGAGAGGACCTACGAGCAGTACTTC
>TRBJ2-7|TRBV27|TRBD2|.
CASTRRLAGSYEQYF
TGTGCCAGCACCCGGCGGCTAGCGGGCTCCTACGAGCAGTACTTC
>TRBJ2-1|TRBV5-1|.|.
CASSTGFPYNEQFF
TGCGCCAGCAGCACAGGTTTTCCATACAATGAGCAGTTCTTC
>TRBJ2-3|TRBV4-1|.|.
CASSQLIPGLGGADTQYF
TGCGCCAGCAGCCAGCTCATACCGGGACTTGGTGGGGCAGATACGCAGTATTTT
>TRBJ2-7|TRBV25-1|TRBD2|.
CASSDPGTSGSREQYF
TGTGCCAGCAGTGACCCCGGGACTAGCGGGAGTCGCGAGCAGTACTTC
>TRBJ2-2|TRBV19|.|once
CASTLANTGELFF
TGTGCCAGTACGCTAGCAAACACCGGGGAGCTGTTTTTT
>TRBJ2-2|TRBV27|.|.
CASSSPDTGELFF
TGTGCCAGCAGTTCCCCAGACACCGGGGAGCTGTTTTTT
>TRBJ1-5|TRBV5-1|.|.
CASSLVGGPQHF
TGCGCCAGCAGCTTGGTAGGGGGGCCCCAGCATTTT
>TRBJ2-5|TRBV29-1|.|.
CSVDGRRVGGQETQYF
TGCAGCGTTGATGGTCGGAGAGTAGGGGGCCAAGAGACCCAGTACTTC
>TRBJ2-1|TRBV14|TRBD2|.
CASSQDLAGGYNEQFF
TGTGCCAGCAGCCAAGATCTAGCGGGAGGGTACAATGAGCAGTTCTTC
>TRBJ2-1|TRBV7-2|.|.
CASSLPGTSNEQFF
TGTGCCAGCAGCTTACCCGGGACTTCCAATGAGCAGTTCTTC
>TRBJ2-2|TRBV4-1|TRBD1|.
CASSLGQGAYTGELFF
TGCGCCAGCAGCCTCGGGCAGGGGGCGTATACCGGGGAGCTGTTTTTT
>TRBJ2-5|TRBV19|.|few
CASSSRLETQYF
TGTGCCAGTAGTTCCCGTTTGGAGACCCAGTACTTC
>TRBJ1-5|TRBV5-6|TRBD1|few
CASSPQGATNQPQHF
TGTGCCAGCAGCCCCCAGGGGGCTACCAATCAGCCCCAGCATTTT
>TRBJ2-7|TRBV19|TRBD2|.
CASSIVAGKDYEQYF
TGTGCCAGTAGTATAGTAGCGGGTAAAGATTACGAGCAGTACTTC
>TRBJ2-7|TRBV11-2|TRBD1|.
CASSYRGLPYEQYF
TGTGCCAGCAGCTACAGGGGGCTGCCCTACGAGCAGTACTTC
>TRBJ1-5|TRBV7-9|.|once
CSSSLSRGGQSNQPQHF
TGTTCCAGCAGCTTATCTAGGGGGGGGCAGAGCAATCAGCCCCAGCATTTT
>TRBJ2-3|TRBV27|TRBD2|once
CASRPLAGGTDTQYF
TGTGCCAGCAGGCCCCTAGCGGGAGGGACAGATACGCAGTATTTT
>TRBJ2-7|TRBV9|TRBD2|.
CASSVGVGGGFYEQYF
TGTGCCAGCAGCGTAGGAGTGGGGGGGGGTTTTTACGAGCAGTACTTC
>TRBJ2-2|TRBV7-8|TRBD2|once
CASSQLWTSGRAGELFF
TGTGCCAGCAGCCAACTATGGACTAGCGGGAGAGCCGGGGAGCTGTTTTTT
>TRBJ1-1|TRBV27|TRBD1|.
CASSLRGPGEAFF
TGTGCCAGCAGTTTAAGGGGGCCAGGTGAAGCTTTCTTT
>TRBJ2-1|TRBV5-1|.|.
CASSRDFDSGPYNEQFF
TGCGCCAGCAGCCGAGACTTCGATAGCGGCCCCTACAATGAGCAGTTCTTC
>TRBJ1-1|TRBV25-1|.|.
CASSEEVATSAAFF
TGTGCCAGCAGTGAAGAGGTTGCTACGTCAGCAGCTTTCTTT